This is a list of T cell receptor beta chains from one sample in a study of blood T cell repertoires in COVID-19. The data were produced by immunoSEQ multiplex PCR, yet TCRdb's version contains in-frame clones alone and is incomplete. Among nearly 95,000 clones listed, roughly 86% were seen once. Sequencing input: peripheral blood. The receptors come from a human donor with acute or convalescent COVID-19. The donor label of this sample is uncertain. Both conserved end residues are part of each CDR3. The order of the fields is CDR3 length, clone size, V gene, J gene, D gene, CDR3 protein, CDR3 DNA. D genes are given only for firm matches. The size of a clone is reported for some rows only, either as once, few or many, or as a class for expanded clones.

>13|-|TRBV3-1/TRBV3-2|TRBJ1-6|-
CASSQEGVSPLHF
TGTGCCAGCAGCCAAGAGGGAGTTTCACCCCTCCACTTT
>16|-|TRBV3-1/TRBV3-2|TRBJ1-2|TRBD1
CASSQARDREEYGYTF
TGTGCCAGCAGCCAAGCCCGGGACAGGGAGGAATATGGCTACACCTTC
>15|-|TRBV11-2|TRBJ2-1|TRBD2
CASSPLAGGINEQFF
TGTGCCAGCAGCCCACTAGCGGGGGGTATTAATGAGCAGTTCTTC
>14|-|TRBV6-5|TRBJ2-7|-
CASSRTVNLYEQYF
TGTGCCAGCAGTCGAACGGTGAATCTTTACGAGCAGTACTTC
>16|-|TRBV6-5|TRBJ1-5|TRBD1
CASSYLGQGSNQPQHF
TGTGCCAGCAGTTATCTCGGACAGGGAAGCAATCAGCCCCAGCATTTT
>16|few|TRBV5-1|TRBJ2-2|TRBD1
CASSVQGVRNTGELFF
TGCGCCAGCAGCGTACAGGGGGTGAGGAACACCGGGGAGCTGTTTTTT
>18|-|TRBV5-1|TRBJ2-3|-
CASSSPLLRGGFTDTQYF
TGCGCCAGCAGCTCGCCCCTTTTAAGAGGGGGTTTCACAGATACGCAGTATTTT
>14|-|TRBV18|TRBJ1-1|TRBD1
CASSPDRGNTEAFF
TGTGCCAGCTCACCAGACAGGGGGAACACTGAAGCTTTCTTT
>16|-|TRBV9|TRBJ2-7|TRBD1
CASSPDPGQGAYEQYF
TGTGCCAGCAGCCCTGACCCGGGACAGGGGGCCTACGAGCAGTACTTC
>15|-|TRBV2|TRBJ2-1|-
CASSEMAGSYNEQFF
TGTGCCAGCAGTGAAATGGCAGGGTCCTACAATGAGCAGTTCTTC
>16|-|TRBV5-4|TRBJ2-3|TRBD2
CASSLVLAGGTDTQYF
TGTGCCAGCAGCTTGGTACTAGCGGGGGGGACAGATACGCAGTATTTT
>12|-|TRBV11-3|TRBJ1-2|-
CASSLRYYGYTF
TGTGCCAGCAGTTTACGGTACTATGGCTACACCTTC
>14|-|TRBV7-2|TRBJ1-2|-
CASSLGSRNYGYTF
TGTGCCAGCAGCTTGGGCTCCAGGAACTATGGCTACACCTTC
>18|-|TRBV5-1|TRBJ2-1|TRBD2
CASSLGWPSGGAYNEQFF
TGCGCCAGCAGCTTGGGGTGGCCTAGCGGGGGGGCTTACAATGAGCAGTTCTTC
>15|-|TRBV5-4|TRBJ2-7|TRBD1
CASSLGGQGRYEQYF
TGTGCCAGCAGCTTGGGAGGACAGGGGAGGTACGAGCAGTACTTC
>15|-|TRBV11-2|TRBJ1-2|TRBD1
CASSVIAGTGLGYTF
TGTGCCAGCAGCGTTATTGCCGGGACAGGGCTCGGCTACACCTTC
>13|once|TRBV15|TRBJ2-7|-
CATSRDLHREQYF
TGTGCCACCAGCAGAGATCTCCACAGAGAGCAGTACTTC
>16|few|TRBV5-4|TRBJ1-6|-
CASKRQESSYNSPLHF
TGTGCCAGCAAGAGACAGGAGAGCTCCTATAATTCACCCCTCCACTTT
>13|-|TRBV7-3|TRBJ1-1|-
CASSPGGSAEAFF
TGTGCCAGCAGCCCTGGAGGTAGCGCTGAAGCTTTCTTT
>16|-|TRBV5-1|TRBJ2-1|TRBD2
CASSSFSGGTYNEQFF
TGCGCCAGCAGCTCCTTCTCGGGGGGTACCTACAATGAGCAGTTCTTC
>15|-|TRBV5-1|TRBJ1-4|TRBD1
CASSLGTGTNEKLFF
TGCGCCAGCAGCTTGGGGACAGGAACTAATGAAAAACTGTTTTTT
>14|few|TRBV28|TRBJ1-2|-
CASTFGAGNYGYTF
TGTGCCAGCACCTTTGGGGCAGGCAACTATGGCTACACCTTC
>16|once|TRBV27|TRBJ2-7|TRBD1
CASSLFGTGGEGEQYF
TGTGCCAGCAGTTTATTCGGGACAGGAGGTGAAGGCGAGCAGTACTTC
>17|-|TRBV27|TRBJ2-3|TRBD2
CASSPLAGGPATDTQYF
TGTGCCAGCAGTCCACTAGCGGGGGGACCCGCCACAGATACGCAGTATTTT
>14|-|TRBV18|TRBJ1-1|-
CASSPTQGTTEAFF
TGTGCCAGCTCACCAACACAGGGTACCACTGAAGCTTTCTTT
>14|-|TRBV2|TRBJ2-5|TRBD2
CASTIKRGGETQYF
TGTGCCAGCACTATTAAGCGGGGAGGGGAGACCCAGTACTTC
>15|once|TRBV5-5|TRBJ1-5|-
CASSLGQYSNQPQHF
TGTGCCAGCAGCCTAGGACAGTATAGCAATCAGCCCCAGCATTTT
>12|-|TRBV6-2/TRBV6-3|TRBJ2-7|-
CASSQDTGEQYF
TGTGCCAGCAGTCAGGACACAGGCGAGCAGTACTTC
>15|-|TRBV10-3|TRBJ1-2|-
CAISASGHPFYGYTF
TGTGCCATCAGTGCGTCGGGACACCCGTTCTATGGCTACACCTTC
>15|few|TRBV18|TRBJ2-5|-
CASSPAGRPQETQYF
TGTGCCAGCTCACCCGCGGGACGTCCGCAAGAGACCCAGTACTTC
>14|-|TRBV28|TRBJ1-5|-
CASSRDLNNQPQHF
TGTGCCAGCAGCAGGGATCTTAATAATCAGCCCCAGCATTTT
>17|-|TRBV30|TRBJ1-3|-
CAWSVIGMGATGNTIYF
TGTGCCTGGAGTGTAATTGGTATGGGGGCAACTGGAAACACCATATATTTT
>13|-|TRBV11-3|TRBJ1-1|-
CASSFWGSGEAFF
TGTGCCAGCAGCTTTTGGGGTAGCGGTGAAGCTTTCTTT
>15|-|TRBV9|TRBJ2-7|TRBD2
CASSVDGTSKYEQYF
TGTGCCAGCAGCGTAGACGGGACTAGTAAATACGAGCAGTACTTC
>13|once|TRBV28|TRBJ1-1|-
CASTRQTNTEAFF
TGTGCCAGCACCCGACAGACGAACACTGAAGCTTTCTTT
>14|many|TRBV12-2|TRBJ1-6|-
CASRSRDINSPLHF
TGTGCAAGTCGCTCCCGGGACATAAATTCACCCCTCCACTTT
>14|-|TRBV12-5|TRBJ2-1|-
CASGLFTGSNEQFF
TGTGCTAGTGGTTTGTTTACGGGGAGCAATGAGCAGTTCTTC
>15|-|TRBV6-1|TRBJ1-5|-
CASSERGLGNQPQHF
TGTGCCAGCAGTGAAAGGGGTCTGGGGAATCAGCCCCAGCATTTT
>14|-|TRBV28|TRBJ1-5|-
CASSLGGAHQPQHF
TGTGCCAGCAGTTTAGGAGGGGCCCATCAGCCCCAGCATTTT
>17|-|TRBV19|TRBJ1-2|TRBD1
CASSIDGSTGSGYGYTF
TGTGCCAGTAGTATAGATGGGTCGACAGGGAGTGGCTATGGCTACACCTTC
>15|once|TRBV28|TRBJ1-1|TRBD1
CASSILKTGATEAFF
TGTGCCAGCAGTATCCTAAAAACAGGGGCCACTGAAGCTTTCTTT
>13|few|TRBV5-1|TRBJ1-1|-
CASSAGRNTEAFF
TGCGCCAGCAGCGCGGGCCGAAACACTGAAGCTTTCTTT
>13|-|TRBV12-3/TRBV12-4|TRBJ1-1|-
CASRTGLNTEAFF
TGTGCCAGCAGGACAGGCTTGAACACTGAAGCTTTCTTT
>16|-|TRBV7-6|TRBJ1-1|TRBD1
CASSHQTGQFNTEAFF
TGTGCCAGCAGCCACCAGACAGGGCAATTTAACACTGAAGCTTTCTTT
>14|-|TRBV6-1|TRBJ1-5|TRBD1
CASSRDRGIQPQHF
TGTGCCAGCAGTCGGGACAGGGGGATTCAGCCCCAGCATTTT
>14|-|TRBV15|TRBJ2-7|-
CATSIDPGRYEQYF
TGTGCCACCAGCATCGACCCAGGGCGCTACGAGCAGTACTTC
>14|-|TRBV5-1|TRBJ1-6|TRBD1
CASSPDRVGSPLHF
TGCGCCAGCAGCCCCGACAGGGTTGGGTCACCCCTCCACTTT
>15|-|TRBV28|TRBJ2-1|TRBD2
CASSLWLAGDDEQFF
TGTGCCAGCAGTTTGTGGCTAGCGGGGGATGATGAGCAGTTCTTC
>15|-|TRBV28|TRBJ2-7|-
CASISSTDSSYEQYF
TGTGCCAGCATTAGTTCAACGGACTCTTCCTACGAGCAGTACTTC
>16|-|TRBV9|TRBJ2-1|TRBD2
CASSPGGGSLGNEQFF
TGTGCCAGCAGCCCCGGCGGGGGGTCCTTGGGGAATGAGCAGTTCTTC
>15|-|TRBV7-8|TRBJ2-5|-
CASSLGASAVETQYF
TGTGCCAGCAGCTTAGGGGCTAGCGCGGTAGAGACCCAGTACTTC
>14|-|TRBV6-6|TRBJ2-7|-
CASSQPGSSYEQYF
TGTGCCAGCAGCCAACCAGGATCTTCCTACGAGCAGTACTTC
>15|once|TRBV6-5|TRBJ1-2|TRBD1
CASTMRTGSYYGYTF
TGTGCCAGCACTATGCGGACAGGTTCCTACTATGGCTACACCTTC
>14|-|TRBV5-4|TRBJ2-7|TRBD1
CASSNWTGGYEQYF
TGTGCCAGCTCAAATTGGACAGGGGGGTACGAGCAGTACTTC
>14|-|TRBV5-1|TRBJ1-6|-
CASSFRVHNSPLHF
TGCGCCAGCAGCTTCCGGGTCCATAATTCACCCCTCCACTTT
>15|-|TRBV28|TRBJ2-1|TRBD2
CASSTPGLAGDEQFF
TGTGCCAGCAGTACTCCGGGACTAGCGGGCGATGAGCAGTTCTTC
>15|-|TRBV7-3|TRBJ2-1|TRBD2
CASSTGLAVYNEQFF
TGTGCCAGCAGCACCGGCCTAGCGGTCTACAATGAGCAGTTCTTC
>14|-|TRBV5-1|TRBJ2-5|TRBD1
CASSFSGGPETQYF
TGCGCCAGCAGCTTTTCAGGGGGACCCGAGACCCAGTACTTC